This TCR beta chain was observed in a study of cytomegalovirus exposure and HLA in healthy donors. Study-level points and caveats: Previous analysis showed most TCR beta V segments were productive about 90% or about 30% of the time. In a later analysis, several top co-occurrence clusters appeared linked to parvovirus B19, influenza, CMV and Epstein-Barr virus. It was shown in a later analysis that HLA-associated TCR beta chains were more clonally expanded than other, equally common chains.

The CDR3 totals 13 residues. Germline loops: CDR1 MNHEY, CDR2 SVGAGI. Trimming left V 5 bases short and J 3 bases short, with 11 bases between. The PCR contained 60 Vbeta and 13 Jbeta primers. Repertoires were generated with immunoSEQ multiplex PCR, while TCRdb's copy carries only in-frame clones and drops some. The sample has about 120,000 clones, 81% seen once. Note on this clone: The antigen remains unidentified.

The sequencing input was PBMCs. The chain is built from TRBV6-5 and TRBJ2-7; no firm D call. The clonotype comes from a woman under 40 in good health and CMV-seronegative. The CDR3 region is CASSEAQFYEQYF. As DNA, the CDR3 is TGTGCCAGCAGTGAAGCGCAGTTCTACGAGCAGTACTTC.